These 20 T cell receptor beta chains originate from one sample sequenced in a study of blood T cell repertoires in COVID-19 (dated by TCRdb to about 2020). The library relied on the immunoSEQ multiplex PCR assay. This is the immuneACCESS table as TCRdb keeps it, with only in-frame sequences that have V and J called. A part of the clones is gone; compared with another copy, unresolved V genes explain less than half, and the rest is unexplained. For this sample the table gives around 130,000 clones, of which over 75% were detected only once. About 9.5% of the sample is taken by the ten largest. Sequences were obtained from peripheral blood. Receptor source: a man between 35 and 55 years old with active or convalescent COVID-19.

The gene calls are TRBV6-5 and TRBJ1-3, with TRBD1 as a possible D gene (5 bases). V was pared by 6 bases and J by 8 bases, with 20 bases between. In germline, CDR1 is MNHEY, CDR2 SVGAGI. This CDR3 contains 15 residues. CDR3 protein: CASSQAQGGMDTIYF. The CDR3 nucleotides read TGTGCCAGCAGCCAAGCCCAGGGAGGGATGGACACCATATATTTT.

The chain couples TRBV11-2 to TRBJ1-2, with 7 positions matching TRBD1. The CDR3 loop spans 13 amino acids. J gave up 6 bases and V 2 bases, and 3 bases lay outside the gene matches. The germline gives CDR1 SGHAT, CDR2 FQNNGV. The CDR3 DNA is TGTGCCAGCAGCTTATATGACAGGGATGGCTACACCTTC. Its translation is CASSLYDRDGYTF. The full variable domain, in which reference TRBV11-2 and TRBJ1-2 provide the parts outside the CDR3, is EAGVAQSPRYKIIEKRQSVAFWCNPISGHATLYWYQQILGQGPKLLIQFQNNGVVDDSQLPKDRFSAERLKGVDSTLKIQPAKLEDSAVYLCASSLYDRDGYTFGSGTRLTVV.

CDR3 DNA sequence: TGTGCCAGCAGCCCAGGACAAGGGGAAAACTATGGCTACACCTTC. This gives the protein CASSPGQGENYGYTF. The chain recombines TRBV7-3 with TRBJ1-2; D is perhaps TRBD1 (5 bases). CDR3 size: 15 residues. The germline V and J ends were trimmed by 5 bases and 2 bases, with 15 bases remaining between them. Germline V gene lookup returns CDR1 SGHTA and CDR2 FQGTGA. The full variable domain, completed using reference TRBV7-3 and TRBJ1-2, is GAGVSQTPSNKVTEKGKYVELRCDPISGHTALYWYRQSLGQGPEFLIYFQGTGAADDSGLPNDRFFAVRPEGSVSTLKIQRTERGDSAVYLCASSPGQGENYGYTFGSGTRLTVV.

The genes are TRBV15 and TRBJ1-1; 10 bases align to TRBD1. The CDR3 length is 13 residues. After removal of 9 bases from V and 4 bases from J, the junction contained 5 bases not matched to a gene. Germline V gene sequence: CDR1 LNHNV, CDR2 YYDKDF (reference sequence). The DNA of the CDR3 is TGTGCCACGGATCGGGACAGGGGCACTGAAGCTTTCTTT. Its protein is CATDRDRGTEAFF.

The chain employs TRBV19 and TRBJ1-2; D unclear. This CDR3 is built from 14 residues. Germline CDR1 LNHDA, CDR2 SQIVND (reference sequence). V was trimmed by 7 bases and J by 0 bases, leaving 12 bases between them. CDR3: CASTLTGANYGYTF. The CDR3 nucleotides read TGTGCCAGTACCCTCACCGGGGCTAACTATGGCTACACCTTC. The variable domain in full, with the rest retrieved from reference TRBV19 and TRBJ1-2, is DGGITQSPKYLFRKEGQNVTLSCEQNLNHDAMYWYRQDPGQGLRLIYYSQIVNDFQKGDIAEGYSVSREKKESFPLTVTSAQKNPTAFYLCASTLTGANYGYTFGSGTRLTVV.

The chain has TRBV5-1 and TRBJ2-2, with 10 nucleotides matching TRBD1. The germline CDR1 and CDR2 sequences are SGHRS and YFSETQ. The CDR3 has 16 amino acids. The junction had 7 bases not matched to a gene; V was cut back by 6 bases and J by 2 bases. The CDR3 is CASTRDRGRNTGELFF. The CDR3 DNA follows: TGCGCCAGCACCCGAGACAGGGGGCGCAACACCGGGGAGCTGTTTTTT.

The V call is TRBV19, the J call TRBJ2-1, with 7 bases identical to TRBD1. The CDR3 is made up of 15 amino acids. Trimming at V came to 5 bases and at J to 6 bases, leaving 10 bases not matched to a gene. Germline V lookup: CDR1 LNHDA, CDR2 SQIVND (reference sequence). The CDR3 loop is CASSFVRGSGNEQFF. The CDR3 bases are TGTGCCAGTAGTTTTGTCAGGGGGTCCGGCAATGAGCAGTTCTTC.

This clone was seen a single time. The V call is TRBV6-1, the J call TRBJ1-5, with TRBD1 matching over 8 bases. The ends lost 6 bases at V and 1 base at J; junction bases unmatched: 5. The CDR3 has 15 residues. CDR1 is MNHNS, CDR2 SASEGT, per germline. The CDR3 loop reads CASSTTGASNQPQHF. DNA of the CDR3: TGTGCCAGCAGCACGACAGGGGCAAGCAATCAGCCCCAGCATTTT.

The CDR3 DNA is TGTGCCAGTAGTATCCGAGGGGGATCGATTGAAGCTTTCTTT. Protein: CASSIRGGSIEAFF. The J gene is TRBJ1-1, the V gene TRBV19, with D perhaps TRBD1 (6 bases). Germline-derived CDR1 and CDR2 are LNHDA and SQIVND (reference sequence). The V end was cut by 3 bases, the J end by 7 bases, with 15 bases between. This CDR3 comprises 14 residues. The full variable domain, rest sourced from reference TRBV19 and TRBJ1-1, is DGGITQSPKYLFRKEGQNVTLSCEQNLNHDAMYWYRQDPGQGLRLIYYSQIVNDFQKGDIAEGYSVSREKKESFPLTVTSAQKNPTAFYLCASSIRGGSIEAFFGQGTRLTVV.

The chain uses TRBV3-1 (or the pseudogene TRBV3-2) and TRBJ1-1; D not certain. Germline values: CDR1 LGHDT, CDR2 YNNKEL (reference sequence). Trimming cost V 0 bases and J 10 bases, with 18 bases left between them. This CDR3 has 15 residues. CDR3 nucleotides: TGTGCCAGCAGCCAAGAGCGGGGAGGAGAGCGTGGAGCTTTCTTT. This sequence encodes CASSQERGGERGAFF.

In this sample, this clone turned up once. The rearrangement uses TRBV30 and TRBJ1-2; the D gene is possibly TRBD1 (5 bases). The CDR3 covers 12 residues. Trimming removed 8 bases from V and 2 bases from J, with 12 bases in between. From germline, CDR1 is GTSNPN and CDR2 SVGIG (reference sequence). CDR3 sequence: CAGARRNYGYTF. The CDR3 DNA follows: TGTGCCGGGGCGCGCAGGAACTATGGCTACACCTTC.

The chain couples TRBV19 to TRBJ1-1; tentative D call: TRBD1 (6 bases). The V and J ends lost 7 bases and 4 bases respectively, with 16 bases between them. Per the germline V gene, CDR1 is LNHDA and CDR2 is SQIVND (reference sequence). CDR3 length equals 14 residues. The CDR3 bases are TGTGCCAGTACCCGGGGGGGGGCCGGCACTGAAGCTTTCTTT. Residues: CASTRGGAGTEAFF. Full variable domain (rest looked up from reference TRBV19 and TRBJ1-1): DGGITQSPKYLFRKEGQNVTLSCEQNLNHDAMYWYRQDPGQGLRLIYYSQIVNDFQKGDIAEGYSVSREKKESFPLTVTSAQKNPTAFYLCASTRGGAGTEAFFGQGTRLTVV.

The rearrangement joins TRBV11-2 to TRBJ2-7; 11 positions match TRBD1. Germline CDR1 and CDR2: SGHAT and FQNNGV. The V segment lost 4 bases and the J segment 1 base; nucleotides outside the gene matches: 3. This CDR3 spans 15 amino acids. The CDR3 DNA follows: TGTGCCAGCAGCTACGGGACAGGGGGTTCCTACGAGCAGTACTTC. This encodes CASSYGTGGSYEQYF.

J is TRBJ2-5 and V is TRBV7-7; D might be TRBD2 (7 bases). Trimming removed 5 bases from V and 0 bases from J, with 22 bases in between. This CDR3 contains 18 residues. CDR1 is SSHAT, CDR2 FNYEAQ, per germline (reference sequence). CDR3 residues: CASSPTRGRGGYQETQYF. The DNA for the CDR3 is TGTGCCAGCAGCCCAACTCGGGGGAGGGGGGGCTACCAAGAGACCCAGTACTTC.

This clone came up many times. The CDR3 reads CASSLFAGLDEQFF. CDR3 bases: TGCGCCAGCAGCTTGTTCGCGGGGCTGGATGAGCAGTTCTTC. The rearrangement links TRBV5-1 to TRBJ2-1, with D possibly being TRBD2 (6 bases). The V end lost 1 base, the J end lost 8 bases, and 13 bases lay between the germline ends. Germline assignment: CDR1 SGHRS and CDR2 YFSETQ. The CDR3 runs 14 residues. Together with reference TRBV5-1 and TRBJ2-1, the CDR3 gives the full variable domain: KAGVTQTPRYLIKTRGQQVTLSCSPISGHRSVSWYQQTPGQGLQFLFEYFSETQRNKGNFPGRFSGRQFSNSRSEMNVSTLELGDSALYLCASSLFAGLDEQFFGPGTRLTVL.

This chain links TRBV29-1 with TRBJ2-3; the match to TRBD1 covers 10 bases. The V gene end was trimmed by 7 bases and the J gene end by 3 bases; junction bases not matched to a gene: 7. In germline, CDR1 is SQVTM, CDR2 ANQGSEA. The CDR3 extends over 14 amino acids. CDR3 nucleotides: TGCAGCGAACGACAGGGGGCGAGTACAGATACGCAGTATTTT. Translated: CSERQGASTDTQYF.

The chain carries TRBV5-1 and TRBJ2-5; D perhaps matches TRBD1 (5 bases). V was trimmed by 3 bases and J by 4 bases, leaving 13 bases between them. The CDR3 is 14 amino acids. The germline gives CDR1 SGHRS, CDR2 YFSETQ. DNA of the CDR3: TGCGCCAGCAGCTATGGTGGAACAGGAGAGACCCAGTACTTC. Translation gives CASSYGGTGETQYF.

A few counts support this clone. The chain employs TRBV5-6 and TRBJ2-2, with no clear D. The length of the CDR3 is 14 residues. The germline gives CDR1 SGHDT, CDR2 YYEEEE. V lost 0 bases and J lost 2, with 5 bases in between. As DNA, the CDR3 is TGTGCCAGCAGCTTGGGGCCAAACACCGGGGAGCTGTTTTTT. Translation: CASSLGPNTGELFF. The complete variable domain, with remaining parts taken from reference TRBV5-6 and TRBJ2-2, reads DAGVTQSPTHLIKTRGQQVTLRCSPKSGHDTVSWYQQALGQGPQFIFQYYEEEERQRGNFPDRFSGHQFPNYSSELNVNALLLGDSALYLCASSLGPNTGELFFGEGSRLTVL.

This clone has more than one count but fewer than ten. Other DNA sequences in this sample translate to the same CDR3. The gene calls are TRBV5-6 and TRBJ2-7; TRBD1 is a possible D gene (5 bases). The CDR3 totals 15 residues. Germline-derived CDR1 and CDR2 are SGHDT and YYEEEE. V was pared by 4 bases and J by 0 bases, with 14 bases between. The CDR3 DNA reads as TGTGCCAGCAGCAAAACAGGACGAAGCTCCTACGAGCAGTACTTC. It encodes CASSKTGRSSYEQYF.

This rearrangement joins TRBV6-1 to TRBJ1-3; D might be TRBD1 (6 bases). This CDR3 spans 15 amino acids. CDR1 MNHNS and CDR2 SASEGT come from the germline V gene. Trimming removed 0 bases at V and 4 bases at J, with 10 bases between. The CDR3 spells CASSEAGGLGNTIYF. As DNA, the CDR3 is TGTGCCAGCAGTGAAGCAGGGGGTCTGGGAAACACCATATATTTT.